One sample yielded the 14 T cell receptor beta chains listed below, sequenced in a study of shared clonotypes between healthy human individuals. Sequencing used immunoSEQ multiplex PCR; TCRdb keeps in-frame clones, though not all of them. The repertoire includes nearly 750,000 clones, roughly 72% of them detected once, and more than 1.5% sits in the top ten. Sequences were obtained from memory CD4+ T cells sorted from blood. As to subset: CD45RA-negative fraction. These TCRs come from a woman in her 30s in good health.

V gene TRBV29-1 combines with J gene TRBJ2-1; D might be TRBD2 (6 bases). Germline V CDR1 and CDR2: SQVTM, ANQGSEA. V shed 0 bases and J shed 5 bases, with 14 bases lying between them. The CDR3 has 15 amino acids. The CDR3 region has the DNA TGCAGCGTTGAAGACCGCGCGGGGCCAGACAATGAGCAGTTCTTC. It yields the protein CSVEDRAGPDNEQFF.

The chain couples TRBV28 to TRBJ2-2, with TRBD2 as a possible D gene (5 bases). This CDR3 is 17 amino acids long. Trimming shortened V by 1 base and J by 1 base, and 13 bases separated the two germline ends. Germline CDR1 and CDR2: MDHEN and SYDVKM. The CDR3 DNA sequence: TGTGCCAGCAGTTTATTCGCGGCCAGCGGGAACACCGGGGAGCTGTTTTTT. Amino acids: CASSLFAASGNTGELFF.

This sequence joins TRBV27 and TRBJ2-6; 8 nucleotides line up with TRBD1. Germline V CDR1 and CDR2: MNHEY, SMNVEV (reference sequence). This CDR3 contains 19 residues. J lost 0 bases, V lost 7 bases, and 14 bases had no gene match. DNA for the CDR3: TGTGCCAGCACTTCCCCTTCCTGGACAGGGTTCTCTGGGGCCAACGTCCTGACTTTC. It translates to CASTSPSWTGFSGANVLTF.

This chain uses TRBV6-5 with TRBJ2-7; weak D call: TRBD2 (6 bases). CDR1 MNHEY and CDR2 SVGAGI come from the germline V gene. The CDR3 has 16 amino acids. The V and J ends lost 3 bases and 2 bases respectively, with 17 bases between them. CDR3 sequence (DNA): TGTGCCAGCAGTTATAAAGGGGTGGGACTCGCCTACGAGCAGTACTTC. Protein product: CASSYKGVGLAYEQYF.

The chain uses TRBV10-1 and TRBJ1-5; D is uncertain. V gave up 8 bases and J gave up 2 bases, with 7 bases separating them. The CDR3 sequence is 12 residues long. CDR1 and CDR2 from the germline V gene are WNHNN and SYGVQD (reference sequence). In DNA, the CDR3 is TGCGCCAGCCCCACCGGCAATCAGCCCCAGCATTTT. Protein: CASPTGNQPQHF.

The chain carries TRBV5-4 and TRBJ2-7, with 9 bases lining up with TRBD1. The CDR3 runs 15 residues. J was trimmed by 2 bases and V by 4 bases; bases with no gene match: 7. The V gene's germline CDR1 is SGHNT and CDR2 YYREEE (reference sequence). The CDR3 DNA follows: TGTGCCAGCAGCCCGACAGGGGGGCGCCCCTACGAGCAGTACTTC. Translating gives CASSPTGGRPYEQYF.

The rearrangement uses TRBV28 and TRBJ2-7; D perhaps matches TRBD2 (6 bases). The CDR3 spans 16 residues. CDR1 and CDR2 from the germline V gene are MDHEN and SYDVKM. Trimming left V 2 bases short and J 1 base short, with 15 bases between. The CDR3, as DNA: TGTGCCAGCAGTTTAGTCGGCGGGACTGTATCCTACGAGCAGTACTTC. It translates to CASSLVGGTVSYEQYF.

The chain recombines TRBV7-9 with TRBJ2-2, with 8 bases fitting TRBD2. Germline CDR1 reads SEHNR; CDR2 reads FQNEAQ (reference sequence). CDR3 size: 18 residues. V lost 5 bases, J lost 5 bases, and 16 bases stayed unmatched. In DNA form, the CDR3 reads TGTGCCAGCAGCCCACAGAGGGTCGCGGGAGGAGGGACCGGGGAGCTGTTTTTT. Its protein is CASSPQRVAGGGTGELFF. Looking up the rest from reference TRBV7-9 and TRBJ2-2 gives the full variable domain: DTGVSQNPRHKITKRGQNVTFRCDPISEHNRLYWYRQTLGQGPEFLTYFQNEAQLEKSRLLSDRFSAERPKGSFSTLEIQRTEQGDSAMYLCASSPQRVAGGGTGELFFGEGSRLTVL.

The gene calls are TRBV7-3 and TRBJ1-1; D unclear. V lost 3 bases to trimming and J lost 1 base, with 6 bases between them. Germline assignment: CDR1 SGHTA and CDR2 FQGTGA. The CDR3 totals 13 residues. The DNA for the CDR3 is TGTGCCAGCAGCTTTCGGTGGAACACTGAAGCTTTCTTT. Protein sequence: CASSFRWNTEAFF. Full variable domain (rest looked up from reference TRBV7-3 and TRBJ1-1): GAGVSQTPSNKVTEKGKYVELRCDPISGHTALYWYRQSLGQGPEFLIYFQGTGAADDSGLPNDRFFAVRPEGSVSTLKIQRTERGDSAVYLCASSFRWNTEAFFGQGTRLTVV.

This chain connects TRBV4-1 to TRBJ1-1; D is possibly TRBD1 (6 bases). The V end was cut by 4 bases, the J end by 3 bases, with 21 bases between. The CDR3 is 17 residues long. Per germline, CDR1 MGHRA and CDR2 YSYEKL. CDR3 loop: CASSPLGGGGWDTEAFF. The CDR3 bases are TGCGCCAGCAGCCCCCTAGGGGGGGGCGGCTGGGACACTGAAGCTTTCTTT.

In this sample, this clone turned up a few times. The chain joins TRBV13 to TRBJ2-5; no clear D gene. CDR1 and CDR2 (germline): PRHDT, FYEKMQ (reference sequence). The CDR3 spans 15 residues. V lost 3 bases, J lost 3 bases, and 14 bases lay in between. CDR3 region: CASSFHLDPKETQYF. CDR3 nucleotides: TGTGCCAGCAGCTTTCACCTAGATCCGAAAGAGACCCAGTACTTC.

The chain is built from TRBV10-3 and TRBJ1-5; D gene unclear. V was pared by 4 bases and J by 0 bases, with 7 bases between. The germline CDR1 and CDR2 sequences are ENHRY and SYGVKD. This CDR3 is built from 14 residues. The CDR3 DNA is TGTGCCATCAGTGCGGGGAATAGCAATCAGCCCCAGCATTTT. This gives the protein CAISAGNSNQPQHF.

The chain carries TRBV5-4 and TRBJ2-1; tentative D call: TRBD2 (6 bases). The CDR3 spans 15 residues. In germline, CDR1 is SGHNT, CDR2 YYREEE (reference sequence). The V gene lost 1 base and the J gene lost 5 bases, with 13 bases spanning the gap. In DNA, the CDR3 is TGTGCCAGCAGCTTGCCGCGGACTATAAACAATGAGCAGTTCTTC. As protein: CASSLPRTINNEQFF. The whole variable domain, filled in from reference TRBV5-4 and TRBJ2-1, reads ETGVTQSPTHLIKTRGQQVTLRCSSQSGHNTVSWYQQALGQGPQFIFQYYREEENGRGNFPPRFSGLQFPNYSSELNVNALELDDSALYLCASSLPRTINNEQFFGPGTRLTVL.

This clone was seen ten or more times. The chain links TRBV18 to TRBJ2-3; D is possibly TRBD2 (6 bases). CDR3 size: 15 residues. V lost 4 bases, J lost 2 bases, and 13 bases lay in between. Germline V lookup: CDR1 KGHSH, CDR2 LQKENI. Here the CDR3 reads CASSRDPGATDTQYF. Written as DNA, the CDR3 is TGTGCCAGCTCACGCGACCCGGGAGCCACAGATACGCAGTATTTT.